The next 7 T cell receptor beta chains were all read from a single sample in a study of T cells in Graves' hyperthyroidism and ophthalmopathy. Amplified TCR beta CDR3 regions came from RNA transcripts. HTBI primers were the set used in a first-round RT-PCR of the TCR CDR3. TCRdb re-called the multiplex PCR reads through MiXCR, storing one row per CDR3 protein. The table records approximately 400,000 distinct CDR3 sequences, 20% to 25% of them present only once. The sequenced sample was blood. Receptors originate from a man aged 50 to 59 with Graves' hyperthyroidism.

The V and J genes are TRBV19 and TRBJ1-1, with 9 bases identical to TRBD1. From germline, CDR1 is LNHDA and CDR2 SQIVND (reference sequence). J was trimmed by 0 bases and V by 2 bases; bases with no gene match: 7. CDR3 size: 17 residues. CDR3 sequence: CASSITLGTGLNTEAFF. The DNA for the CDR3 is TGTGCCAGTAGTATAACATTGGGGACAGGGCTGAACACTGAAGCTTTCTTT.

This clonotype was seen ten or more times. The CDR3 DNA is TGTGCCAGCGGTCCCGGGACAGGGGGGAACTACGAGCAGTACTTC. Residues: CASGPGTGGNYEQYF. The rearrangement links TRBV6-1 to TRBJ2-7; 11 bases line up with TRBD1. The CDR3 has 15 amino acids. Trimming removed 8 bases from V and 3 bases from J; junction bases left unmatched: 9. CDR1 is MNHNS and CDR2 is SASEGT in the germline V gene.

V usage is TRBV2 and J usage is TRBJ2-7; 11 bases match TRBD2. This CDR3 is 14 amino acids long. CDR1 and CDR2 (germline): SNHLY, FYNNEI. V was clipped by 5 bases and J by 6 bases; unmatched bases: 6. In nucleotides, the CDR3 is TGTGCCAGCAGTCTAGCGGGAGGAAGCGGCGAGCAGTACTTC. Translation: CASSLAGGSGEQYF.

This clonotype was observed many times. V and J are TRBV12-3 or TRBV12-4 and TRBJ2-1; tentative D call: TRBD2 (5 bases). V was trimmed by 1 base and J by 7 bases, leaving 17 bases between them. CDR3 length: 16 residues. This CDR3 is CASSLVGSGGKNEQFF. The CDR3 region has the DNA TGTGCCAGCAGTTTAGTCGGCAGCGGAGGAAAAAATGAGCAGTTCTTC.

This clonotype was recorded at least ten times. This chain joins TRBV20-1 and TRBJ1-1; possibly TRBD1 for D (6 bases). There are 14 residues in the CDR3. CDR1 is DFQATT, CDR2 SNEGSKA, per germline (reference sequence). V dropped 2 bases and J dropped 0 bases, with 10 bases sitting between them. The CDR3 DNA reads as TGCAGTGCTAGACGACAGGCGCTGAACACTGAAGCTTTCTTT. Translating gives CSARRQALNTEAFF.

This clonotype was seen more than once but under ten times. The chain uses TRBV6-1 and TRBJ1-5; the D gene is possibly TRBD1 (6 bases). The CDR3 contains 12 residues. Trimming left V 6 bases short and J 5 bases short, with 8 bases between. Germline V CDR1 and CDR2: MNHNS, SASEGT. The CDR3 DNA sequence: TGTGCCAGCAGACAGGGACATCAGCCCCAGCATTTT. Translated: CASRQGHQPQHF.

The chain links TRBV13 to TRBJ2-1; 8 nucleotides match TRBD2. This CDR3 spans 14 amino acids. Germline CDR1 PRHDT, CDR2 FYEKMQ (reference sequence). The trim removed 5 bases at V and 10 bases at J, leaving 10 bases unmatched. In DNA form, the CDR3 reads TGTGCCAGCAGCCCCCAGGGTAGCGGGAAAGAGCAGTTCTTC. This translates into CASSPQGSGKEQFF.